This T cell receptor beta chain was documented in a study of blood T cell repertoires in COVID-19. Background on the study: Samples representing acute and convalescent COVID-19 were sourced from the United States, Italy and Spain. The analysed material was cDNA or gDNA that came from T cells, B-cell-depleted T cells, or PBMCs.

V lost 2 bases to trimming and J lost 4 bases, with 13 bases between them. Germline V gene sequence: CDR1 SGHVS, CDR2 FQNEAQ. The CDR3 has 15 amino acids. The authors' processing: Reference gene primer amplification in the assay estimated nucleated cell counts. The table came from immunoSEQ multiplex PCR; TCRdb's copy has only in-frame clones and leaves some out. That table gives V, J and clone size, and the DNA gave D and trimming. Of about 200,000 clones listed, around three quarters are singletons. Sequencing was performed on peripheral blood. The J gene is TRBJ2-3, the V gene TRBV7-8, with a weak D call TRBD2 (6 bases). The receptor comes from a woman in her seventies with acute or convalescent COVID-19. The CDR3 loop is CASSLRTGAADTQYF. As DNA, the CDR3 is TGTGCCAGCAGCTTACGGACGGGAGCTGCAGATACGCAGTATTTT. The full variable domain, rest sourced from reference TRBV7-8 and TRBJ2-3, is GAGVSQSPRYKVAKRGQDVALRCDPISGHVSLFWYQQALGQGPEFLTYFQNEAQLDKSGLPSDRFFAERPEGSVSTLKIQRTQQEDSAVYLCASSLRTGAADTQYFGPGTRLTVL.